A selection of T cell receptor beta chains follows, all from one sample in a study of CXCR3-negative and CXCR3-positive naive CD8 T cells. Following a re-call of the 5' RACE reads, TCRdb has one entry per CDR3 protein and lacks DNA. Here the sample table reports tens of thousands of distinct CDR3 sequences. Sequenced input: naive CXCR3+ CD8+ T cells from blood. Receptors originate from a human donor in good health. Some clones in this sample may be carry-over from other donors' samples. Each CDR3 is given with its conserved first and last residue.

V: TRBV6-5; length: 13; J: TRBJ2-7; CDR3: CASRDRSSFEQYF
V: TRBV12-3/TRBV12-4; length: 12; J: TRBJ1-1; CDR3: CASSLGGGEAFF
V: TRBV6-2/TRBV6-3; length: 12; J: TRBJ2-7; CDR3: CASSPPGHEQYF
V: TRBV29-1; length: 14; J: TRBJ2-2; CDR3: CSVPGTRGTGELFF
V: TRBV6-5; length: 14; J: TRBJ2-1; CDR3: CASSYSWGPDEQFF
V: TRBV7-9; length: 11; J: TRBJ2-3; CDR3: CASSPTDTQYF
V: TRBV7-8; length: 14; J: TRBJ1-2; CDR3: CASSPDSLPMGYTF
V: TRBV4-2; length: 16; J: TRBJ2-3; CDR3: CASSLRFGLAGDTQYF
V: TRBV6-5; length: 16; J: TRBJ2-1; CDR3: CASSTDWVSSYNEQFF
V: TRBV20-1; length: 17; J: TRBJ2-7; CDR3: CSARGFSGGASEYEQYF
V: TRBV6-1; length: 14; J: TRBJ2-1; CDR3: CATLGGLAENEQFF
V: TRBV7-8; length: 15; J: TRBJ2-4; CDR3: CASSPKGAQENIKYF
V: TRBV20-1; length: 13; J: TRBJ2-3; CDR3: CSASWSSTDTQYF
V: TRBV7-8; length: 14; J: TRBJ2-3; CDR3: CASSLSRVGDTQYF
V: TRBV3-1; length: 15; J: TRBJ2-7; CDR3: CASSMGQEIIYEQYF
V: TRBV28; length: 13; J: TRBJ1-4; CDR3: CASWGESGEKLFF
V: TRBV9; length: 15; J: TRBJ1-1; CDR3: CASSVGHLGNTEAFF
V: TRBV7-9; length: 16; J: TRBJ2-7; CDR3: CASSSPLGQKGYEQYF
V: TRBV21-1; length: 14; J: TRBJ2-3; CDR3: CASTPGYVTDTQYF
V: TRBV29-1; length: 11; J: TRBJ2-7; CDR3: CSVWESYEQYF
V: TRBV27; length: 15; J: TRBJ2-1; CDR3: CASSSLGGENNEQFF
V: TRBV28; length: 17; J: TRBJ2-7; CDR3: CASRPMDTRSNSYEQYF
V: TRBV29-1; length: 16; J: TRBJ2-7; CDR3: CSVEEGLGTGISEQYF
V: TRBV5-6; length: 11; J: TRBJ2-7; CDR3: CASSLVDEQYF
V: TRBV6-6; length: 21; J: TRBJ2-1; CDR3: CASSYSEPGTSGGRSYNEQFF
V: TRBV20-1; length: 16; J: TRBJ2-2; CDR3: CSARDLYRENTGELFF
V: TRBV5-5; length: 15; J: TRBJ1-6; CDR3: CASGDRVERNSPLHF
V: TRBV3-1; length: 16; J: TRBJ2-5; CDR3: CASRLGLAGYQETQYF
V: TRBV29-1; length: 15; J: TRBJ2-3; CDR3: CSVRGRTESTDTQYF
V: TRBV20-1; length: 12; J: TRBJ1-1; CDR3: CSPRETGAEAFF
V: TRBV20-1; length: 16; J: TRBJ2-3; CDR3: CSAFPGLGRRADTQYF
V: TRBV29-1; length: 15; J: TRBJ2-7; CDR3: CSVEERGQASYEQYF
V: TRBV29-1; length: 18; J: TRBJ2-3; CDR3: CSALTGLAGAVSTDTQYF
V: TRBV20-1; length: 17; J: TRBJ2-3; CDR3: CSARGSSGLWVTDTQYF
V: TRBV29-1; length: 16; J: TRBJ2-1; CDR3: CSVDQASGINLDEQFF
V: TRBV11-2; length: 11; J: TRBJ2-1; CDR3: CASRGGAEQFF
V: TRBV3-1; length: 15; J: TRBJ2-5; CDR3: CASSSLAGGLETQYF
V: TRBV15; length: 14; J: TRBJ1-1; CDR3: CATTMTGKNTEAFF
V: TRBV6-5; length: 14; J: TRBJ2-5; CDR3: CASSKDRAGKTQYF
V: TRBV2; length: 14; J: TRBJ2-1; CDR3: CASNMAGVFDEQFF
V: TRBV29-1; length: 11; J: TRBJ1-1; CDR3: CSVDRNTEAFF
V: TRBV5-1; length: 16; J: TRBJ2-1; CDR3: CASSPAGGVRYNEQFF
V: TRBV29-1; length: 13; J: TRBJ2-1; CDR3: CSVSEQGYNEQFF
V: TRBV10-3; length: 16; J: TRBJ2-1; CDR3: CAISEPRVGSYNEQFF
V: TRBV5-6; length: 14; J: TRBJ2-1; CDR3: CASSLGAWYNEQFF
V: TRBV18; length: 17; J: TRBJ2-1; CDR3: CASSPPAWDSTYNEQFF
V: TRBV28; length: 15; J: TRBJ2-7; CDR3: CASSLSANSDYEQYF
V: TRBV15; length: 14; J: TRBJ1-6; CDR3: CATSRDLGYSPLHF
V: TRBV29-1; length: 16; J: TRBJ2-3; CDR3: CSVDARLAEESDTQYF